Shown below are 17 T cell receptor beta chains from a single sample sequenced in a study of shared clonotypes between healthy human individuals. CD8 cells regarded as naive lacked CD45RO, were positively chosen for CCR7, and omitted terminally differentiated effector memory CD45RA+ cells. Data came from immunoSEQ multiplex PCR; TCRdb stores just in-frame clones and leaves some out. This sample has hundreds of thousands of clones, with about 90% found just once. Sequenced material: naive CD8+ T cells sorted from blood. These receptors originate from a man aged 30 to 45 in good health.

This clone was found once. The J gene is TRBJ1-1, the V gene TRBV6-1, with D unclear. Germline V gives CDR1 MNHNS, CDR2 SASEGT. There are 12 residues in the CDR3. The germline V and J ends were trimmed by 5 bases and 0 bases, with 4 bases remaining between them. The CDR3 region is CASSTMNTEAFF. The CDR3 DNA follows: TGTGCCAGCAGTACGATGAACACTGAAGCTTTCTTT.

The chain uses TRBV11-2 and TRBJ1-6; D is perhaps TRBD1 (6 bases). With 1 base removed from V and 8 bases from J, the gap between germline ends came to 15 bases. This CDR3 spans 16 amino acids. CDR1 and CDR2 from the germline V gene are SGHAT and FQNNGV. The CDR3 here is CASSLGDLGTHSPLHF. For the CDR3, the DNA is TGTGCCAGCAGCTTAGGAGATCTGGGGACACATTCACCCCTCCACTTT.

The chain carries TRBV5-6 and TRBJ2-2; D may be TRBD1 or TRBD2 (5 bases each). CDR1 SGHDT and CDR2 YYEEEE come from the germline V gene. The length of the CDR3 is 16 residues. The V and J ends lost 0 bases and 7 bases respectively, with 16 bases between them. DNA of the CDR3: TGTGCCAGCAGCTTGGGAGGGGCCGTCGGATTCGGGGAGCTGTTTTTT. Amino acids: CASSLGGAVGFGELFF.

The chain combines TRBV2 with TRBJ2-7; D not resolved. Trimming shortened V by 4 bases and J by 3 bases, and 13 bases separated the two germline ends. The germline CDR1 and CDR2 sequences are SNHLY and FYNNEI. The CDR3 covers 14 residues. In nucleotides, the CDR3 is TGTGCCAGCAGTGGCAGGTCCACCAGCTACGAGCAGTACTTC. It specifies CASSGRSTSYEQYF. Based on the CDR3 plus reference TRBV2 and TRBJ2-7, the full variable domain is EPEVTQTPSHQVTQMGQEVILRCVPISNHLYFYWYRQILGQKVEFLVSFYNNEISEKSEIFDDQFSVERPDGSNFTLKIRSTKLEDSAMYFCASSGRSTSYEQYFGPGTRLTVT.

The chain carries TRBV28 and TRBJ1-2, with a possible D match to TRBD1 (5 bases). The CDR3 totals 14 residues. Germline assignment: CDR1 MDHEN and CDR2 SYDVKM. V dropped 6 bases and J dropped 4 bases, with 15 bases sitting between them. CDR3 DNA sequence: TGTGCCAGCAGCACGGGATTAGGGGTCTATGGCTACACCTTC. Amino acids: CASSTGLGVYGYTF.

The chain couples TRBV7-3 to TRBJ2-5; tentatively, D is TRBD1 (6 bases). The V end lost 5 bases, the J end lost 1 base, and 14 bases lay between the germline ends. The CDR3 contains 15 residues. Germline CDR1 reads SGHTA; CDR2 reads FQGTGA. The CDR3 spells CASSPFLGAQETQYF. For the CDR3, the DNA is TGTGCCAGCAGCCCTTTTTTGGGGGCCCAAGAGACCCAGTACTTC.

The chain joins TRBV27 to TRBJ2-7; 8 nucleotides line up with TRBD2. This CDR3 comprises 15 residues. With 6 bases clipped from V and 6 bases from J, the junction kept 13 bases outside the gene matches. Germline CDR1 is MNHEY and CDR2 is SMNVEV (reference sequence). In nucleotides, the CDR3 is TGTGCCAGCAGCTCGGTGAGCGGGAGTTCGGGCGAGCAGTACTTC. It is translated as CASSSVSGSSGEQYF.

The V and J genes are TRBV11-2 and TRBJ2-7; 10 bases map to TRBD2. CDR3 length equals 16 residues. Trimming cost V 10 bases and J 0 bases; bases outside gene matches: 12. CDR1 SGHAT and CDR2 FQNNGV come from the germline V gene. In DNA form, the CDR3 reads TGTGCCACCGAAGCTGCGTTAGCGGGAGGCTCCTACGAGCAGTACTTC. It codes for CATEAALAGGSYEQYF.

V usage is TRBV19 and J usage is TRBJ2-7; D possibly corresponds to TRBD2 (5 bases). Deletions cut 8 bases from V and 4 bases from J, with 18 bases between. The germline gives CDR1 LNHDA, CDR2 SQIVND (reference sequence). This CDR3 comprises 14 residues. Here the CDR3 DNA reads TGTGCCAGTTCGGCGGAGGTACTCGGTTACGAGCAGTACTTC. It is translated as CASSAEVLGYEQYF.

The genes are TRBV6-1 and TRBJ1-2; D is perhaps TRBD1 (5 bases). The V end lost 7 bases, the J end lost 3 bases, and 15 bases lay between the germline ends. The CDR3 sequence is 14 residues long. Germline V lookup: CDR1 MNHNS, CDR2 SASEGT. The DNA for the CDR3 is TGTGCCAGCACCACGCGAGGGGACGACTATGGCTACACCTTC. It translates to CASTTRGDDYGYTF.

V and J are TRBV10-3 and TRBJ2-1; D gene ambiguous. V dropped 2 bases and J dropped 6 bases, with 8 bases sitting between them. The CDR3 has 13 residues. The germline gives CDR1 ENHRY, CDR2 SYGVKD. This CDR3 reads CAISEEYGNEQFF. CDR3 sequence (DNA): TGTGCCATCAGTGAGGAGTATGGCAATGAGCAGTTCTTC.

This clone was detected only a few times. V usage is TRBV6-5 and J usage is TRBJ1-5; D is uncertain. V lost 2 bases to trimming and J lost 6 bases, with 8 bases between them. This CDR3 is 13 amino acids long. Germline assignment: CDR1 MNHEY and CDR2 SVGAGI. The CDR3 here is CASSYTEGQPQHF. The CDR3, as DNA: TGTGCCAGCAGTTACACAGAGGGTCAGCCCCAGCATTTT.

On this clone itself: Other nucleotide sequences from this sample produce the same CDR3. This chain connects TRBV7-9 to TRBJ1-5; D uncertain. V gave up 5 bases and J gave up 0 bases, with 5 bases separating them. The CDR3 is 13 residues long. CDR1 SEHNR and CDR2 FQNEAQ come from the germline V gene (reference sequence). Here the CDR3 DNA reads TGTGCCAGCAGCCTGAATAGCAATCAGCCCCAGCATTTT. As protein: CASSLNSNQPQHF.

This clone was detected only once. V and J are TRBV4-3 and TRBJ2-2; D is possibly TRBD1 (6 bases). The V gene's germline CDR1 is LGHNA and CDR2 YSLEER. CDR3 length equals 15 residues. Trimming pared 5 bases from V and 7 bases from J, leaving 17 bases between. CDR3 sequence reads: CASSTFYREIGELFF. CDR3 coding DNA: TGCGCCAGCAGCACCTTTTACAGGGAAATCGGGGAGCTGTTTTTT.

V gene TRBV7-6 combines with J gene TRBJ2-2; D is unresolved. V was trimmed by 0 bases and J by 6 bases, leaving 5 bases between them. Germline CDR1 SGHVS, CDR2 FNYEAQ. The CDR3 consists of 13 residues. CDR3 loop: CASSLARPGELFF. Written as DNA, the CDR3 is TGTGCCAGCAGCTTAGCTAGACCCGGGGAGCTGTTTTTT. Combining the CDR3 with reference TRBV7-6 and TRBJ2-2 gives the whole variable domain GAGVSQSPRYKVTKRGQDVALRCDPISGHVSLYWYRQALGQGPEFLTYFNYEAQQDKSGLPNDRFSAERPEGSISTLTIQRTEQRDSAMYRCASSLARPGELFFGEGSRLTVL.

CDR3 sequence reads: CASSLVIAGNNEQFF. CDR3 bases: TGTGCCAGCAGCTTAGTAATAGCGGGAAACAATGAGCAGTTCTTC. The gene calls are TRBV7-2 and TRBJ2-1, with 8 bases identical to TRBD2. From germline, CDR1 is SGHTA and CDR2 FQGNSA. The CDR3 totals 15 residues. V lost 1 base and J lost 5; bases outside the gene matches: 4.

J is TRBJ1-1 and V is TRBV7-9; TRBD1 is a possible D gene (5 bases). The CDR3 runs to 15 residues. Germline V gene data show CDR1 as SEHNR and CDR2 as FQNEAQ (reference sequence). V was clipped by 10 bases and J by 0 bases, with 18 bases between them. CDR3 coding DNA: TGTGCCACAGACAGCACCCTAGCTTTGAACACTGAAGCTTTCTTT. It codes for CATDSTLALNTEAFF.